This T cell receptor beta chain was obtained from a study of graft-versus-host responses after intestinal transplantation. The overall study: Recipients underwent multivisceral, liver-intestinal, or isolated intestinal transplants. Each patient got anti-thymocyte globulin induction, then tacrolimus and steroids for around three years. Study results and limitations: GvH clone levels peaked in circulation, and this peak was associated with early post-transplant HvG declines. GvH clones turned up in recipient marrow; some had shown up first in ileum or blood.

Germline V gene lookup returns CDR1 MNHNS and CDR2 SASEGT. The CDR3 is 14 amino acids. With 3 bases removed from V and 2 bases from J, the gap between germline ends came to 8 bases. The table came from immunoSEQ multiplex PCR; TCRdb's copy has only in-frame clones and leaves some out. Of about 18,000 clones in the sample, approximately 80% were seen once. Concerning this clone: The target antigen is unknown.

This specimen consisted of PBMCs, obtained 14 days after transplant. The chain couples TRBV6-1 to TRBJ1-5; D uncertain. The clonotype was recovered from a human patient who received an intestinal transplant, so some T cells may come from the graft donor. CDR3 region: CASSDSLGNQPQHF. The CDR3 DNA reads as TGTGCCAGCAGTGATTCTCTAGGCAATCAGCCCCAGCATTTT.